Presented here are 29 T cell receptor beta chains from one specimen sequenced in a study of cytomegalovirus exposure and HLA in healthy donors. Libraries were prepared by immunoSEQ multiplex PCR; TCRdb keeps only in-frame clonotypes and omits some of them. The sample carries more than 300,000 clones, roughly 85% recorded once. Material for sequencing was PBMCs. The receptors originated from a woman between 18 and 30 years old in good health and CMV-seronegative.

The CDR3 spells CASSYRLQGSDYGYTF. The CDR3 DNA follows: TGTGCCAGCAGTTACCGTTTGCAGGGTAGTGACTATGGCTACACCTTC. This chain uses TRBV6-6 with TRBJ1-2; tentative D call: TRBD1 (5 bases). There are 16 residues in the CDR3. V was clipped by 2 bases and J by 3 bases, with 16 bases between them. Germline CDR1 and CDR2: MNHNY and SVGAGI (reference sequence).

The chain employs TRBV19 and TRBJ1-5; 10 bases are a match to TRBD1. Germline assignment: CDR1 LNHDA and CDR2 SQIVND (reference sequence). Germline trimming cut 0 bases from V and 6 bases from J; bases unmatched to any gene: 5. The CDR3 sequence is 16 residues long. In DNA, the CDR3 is TGTGCCAGTAGTATAGATCAGACAGGGGGCGGTCAGCCCCAGCATTTT. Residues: CASSIDQTGGGQPQHF.

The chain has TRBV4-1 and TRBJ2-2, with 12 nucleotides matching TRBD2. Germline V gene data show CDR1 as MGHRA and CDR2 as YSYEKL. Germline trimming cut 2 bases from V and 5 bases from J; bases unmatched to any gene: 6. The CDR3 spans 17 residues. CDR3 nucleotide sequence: TGCGCCAGCAGCCAACTACTAGCGGGAGGTGTGACCGGGGAGCTGTTTTTT. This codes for CASSQLLAGGVTGELFF.

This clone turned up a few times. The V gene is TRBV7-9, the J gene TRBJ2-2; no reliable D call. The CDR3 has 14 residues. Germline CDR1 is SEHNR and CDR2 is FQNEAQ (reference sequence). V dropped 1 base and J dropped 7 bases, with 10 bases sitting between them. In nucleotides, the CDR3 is TGTGCCAGCAGCTTAGAAGAGTTCATCGGGGAGCTGTTTTTT. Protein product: CASSLEEFIGELFF.

The CDR3 DNA reads as TGCGCCAGCAGCTTTCTGGACAGCCTTTTCGAGCAGTACTTC. It encodes CASSFLDSLFEQYF. V usage is TRBV5-1 and J usage is TRBJ2-7, with D possibly TRBD1 on 6 matching bases. The CDR3 is 14 residues long. Trimming stripped 2 bases from V and 6 bases from J, with 15 bases between. Germline assignment: CDR1 SGHRS and CDR2 YFSETQ.

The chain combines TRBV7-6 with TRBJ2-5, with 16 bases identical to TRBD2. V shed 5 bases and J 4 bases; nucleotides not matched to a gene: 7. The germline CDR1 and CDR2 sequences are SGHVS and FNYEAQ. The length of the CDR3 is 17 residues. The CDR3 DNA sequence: TGTGCCAGCAGCATGGGACTAGCGGGAGGGCGGGTAGAGACCCAGTACTTC. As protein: CASSMGLAGGRVETQYF.

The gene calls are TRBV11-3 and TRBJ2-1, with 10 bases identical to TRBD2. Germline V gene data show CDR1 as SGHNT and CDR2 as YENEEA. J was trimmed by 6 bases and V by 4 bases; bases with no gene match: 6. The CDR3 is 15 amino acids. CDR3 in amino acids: CASSSGLAGVNEQFF. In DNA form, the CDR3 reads TGTGCCAGCAGCTCCGGGCTAGCGGGGGTCAATGAGCAGTTCTTC.

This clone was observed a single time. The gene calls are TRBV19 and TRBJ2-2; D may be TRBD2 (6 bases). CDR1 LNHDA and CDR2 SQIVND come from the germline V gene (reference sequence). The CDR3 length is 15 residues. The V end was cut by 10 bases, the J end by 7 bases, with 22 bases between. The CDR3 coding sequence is TGTGCCATCGGAGGGCCTCGGACACATGGCGGGGAGCTGTTTTTT. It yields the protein CAIGGPRTHGGELFF.

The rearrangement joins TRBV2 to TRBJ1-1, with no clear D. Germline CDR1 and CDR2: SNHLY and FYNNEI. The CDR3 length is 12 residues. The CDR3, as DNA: TGTGGTAAACCAGGATTGAACACTGAAGCTTTCTTT. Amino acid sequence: CGKPGLNTEAFF.

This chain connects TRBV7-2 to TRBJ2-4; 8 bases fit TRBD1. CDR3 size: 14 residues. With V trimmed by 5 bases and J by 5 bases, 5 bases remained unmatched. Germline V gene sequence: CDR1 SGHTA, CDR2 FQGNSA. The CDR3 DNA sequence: TGTGCCAGCAGCCAAGACAGGGGCCAAAACATTCAGTACTTC. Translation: CASSQDRGQNIQYF.

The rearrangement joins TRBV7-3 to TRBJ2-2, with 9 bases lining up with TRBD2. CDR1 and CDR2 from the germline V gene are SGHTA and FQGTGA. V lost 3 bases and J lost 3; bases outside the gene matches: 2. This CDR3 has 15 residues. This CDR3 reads CASSLAGGDTGELFF. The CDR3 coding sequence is TGTGCCAGCAGCTTGGCGGGAGGGGACACCGGGGAGCTGTTTTTT.

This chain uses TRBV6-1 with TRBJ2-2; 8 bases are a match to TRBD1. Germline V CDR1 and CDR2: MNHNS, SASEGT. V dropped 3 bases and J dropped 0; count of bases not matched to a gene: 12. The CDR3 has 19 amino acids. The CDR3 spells CASSDRTGSSRANTGELFF. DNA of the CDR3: TGTGCCAGCAGTGATAGGACAGGGTCTTCAAGAGCGAACACCGGGGAGCTGTTTTTT.

In DNA, the CDR3 is TGTGCCAGCAGCTTAGGTCAGAATCAGCCCCAGCATTTT. It codes for CASSLGQNQPQHF. The gene calls are TRBV7-9 and TRBJ1-5; D gene uncertain. Germline V CDR1 and CDR2: SEHNR, FQNEAQ (reference sequence). CDR3 length: 13 residues. The V and J ends lost 1 base and 4 bases respectively, with 5 bases between them. Full variable domain (missing parts from reference TRBV7-9 and TRBJ1-5): DTGVSQNPRHKITKRGQNVTFRCDPISEHNRLYWYRQTLGQGPEFLTYFQNEAQLEKSRLLSDRFSAERPKGSFSTLEIQRTEQGDSAMYLCASSLGQNQPQHFGDGTRLSIL.

For the CDR3, the DNA is TGTGCCAGCAGTTATAGCGGGGGACTCTACGAGCAGTACTTC. Its translation is CASSYSGGLYEQYF. This rearrangement joins TRBV28 to TRBJ2-7; TRBD2 matches at 9 bases. CDR1 and CDR2 from the germline V gene are MDHEN and SYDVKM. This CDR3 contains 14 residues. With V trimmed by 4 bases and J by 3 bases, 4 bases remained unmatched.

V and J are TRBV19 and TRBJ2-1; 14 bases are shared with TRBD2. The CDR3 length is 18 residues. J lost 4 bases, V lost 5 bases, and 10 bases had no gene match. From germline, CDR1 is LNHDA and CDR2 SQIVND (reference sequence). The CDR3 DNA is TGTGCCAGTAGTTTAAAGGGACTAGCGGGGGATCCGTACAATGAGCAGTTCTTC. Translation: CASSLKGLAGDPYNEQFF.

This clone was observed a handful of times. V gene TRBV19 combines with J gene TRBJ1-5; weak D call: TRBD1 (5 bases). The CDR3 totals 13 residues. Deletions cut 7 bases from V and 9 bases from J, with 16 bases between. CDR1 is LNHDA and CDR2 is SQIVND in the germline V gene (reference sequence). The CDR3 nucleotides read TGTGCCAGTACACTCTGGGGGGGAGGGCCCCAGCATTTT. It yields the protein CASTLWGGGPQHF.

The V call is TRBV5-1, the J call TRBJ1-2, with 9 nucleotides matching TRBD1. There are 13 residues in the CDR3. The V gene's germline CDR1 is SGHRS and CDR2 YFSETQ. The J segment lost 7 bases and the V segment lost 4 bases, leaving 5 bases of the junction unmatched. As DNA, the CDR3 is TGCGCCAGCAGCCCGGGGACAGGGTTTGGCTACACCTTC. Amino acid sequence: CASSPGTGFGYTF.

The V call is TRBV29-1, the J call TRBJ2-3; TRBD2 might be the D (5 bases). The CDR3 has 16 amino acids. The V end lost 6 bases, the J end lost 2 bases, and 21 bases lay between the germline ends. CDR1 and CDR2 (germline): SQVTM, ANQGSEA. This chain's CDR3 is CSVPEVEGNPTDTQYF. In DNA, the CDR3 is TGCAGCGTCCCCGAGGTTGAGGGTAACCCCACAGATACGCAGTATTTT.

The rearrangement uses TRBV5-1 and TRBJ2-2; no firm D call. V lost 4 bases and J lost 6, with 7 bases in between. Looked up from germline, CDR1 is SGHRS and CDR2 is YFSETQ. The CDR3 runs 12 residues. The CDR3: CASSPEAGELFF. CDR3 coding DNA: TGCGCCAGCAGCCCAGAGGCCGGGGAGCTGTTTTTT.

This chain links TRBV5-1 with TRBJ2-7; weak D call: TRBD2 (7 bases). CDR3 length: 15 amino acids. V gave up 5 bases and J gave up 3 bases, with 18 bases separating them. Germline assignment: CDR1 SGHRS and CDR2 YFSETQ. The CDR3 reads CASRGGLQTNYEQYF. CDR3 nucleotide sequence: TGCGCCAGCAGAGGGGGACTACAAACTAACTACGAGCAGTACTTC.

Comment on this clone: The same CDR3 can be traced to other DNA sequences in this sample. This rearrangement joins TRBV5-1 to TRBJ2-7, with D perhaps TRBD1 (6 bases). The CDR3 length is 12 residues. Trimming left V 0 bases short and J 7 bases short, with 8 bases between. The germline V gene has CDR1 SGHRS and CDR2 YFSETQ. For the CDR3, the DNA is TGCGCCAGCAGCTTGGAAGGGGGTGAGCAGTACTTC. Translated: CASSLEGGEQYF. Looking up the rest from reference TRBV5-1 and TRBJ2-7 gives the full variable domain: KAGVTQTPRYLIKTRGQQVTLSCSPISGHRSVSWYQQTPGQGLQFLFEYFSETQRNKGNFPGRFSGRQFSNSRSEMNVSTLELGDSALYLCASSLEGGEQYFGPGTRLTVT.

In nucleotides, the CDR3 is TGTGCCAGCAGCCAAGATGTAGCGAGGTCCTACGAGCAGTACTTC. Protein sequence: CASSQDVARSYEQYF. The chain joins TRBV4-2 to TRBJ2-7; weak D call: TRBD2 (5 bases). V lost 0 bases and J 1 base, leaving 10 bases between the germline ends. The CDR3 is 15 residues long. Germline V CDR1 and CDR2: LGHNA, YNFKEQ.

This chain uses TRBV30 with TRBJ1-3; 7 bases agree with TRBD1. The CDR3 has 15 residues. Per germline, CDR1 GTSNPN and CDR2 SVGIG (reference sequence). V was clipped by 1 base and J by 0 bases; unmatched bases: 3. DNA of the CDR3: TGTGCCTGGAGTGGACAGGGCGGCTCTGGAAACACCATATATTTT. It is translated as CAWSGQGGSGNTIYF.

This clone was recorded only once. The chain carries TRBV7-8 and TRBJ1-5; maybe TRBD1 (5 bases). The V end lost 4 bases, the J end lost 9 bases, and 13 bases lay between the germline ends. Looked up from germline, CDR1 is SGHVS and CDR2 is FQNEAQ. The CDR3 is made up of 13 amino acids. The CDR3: CASSYDRGWPQHF. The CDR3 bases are TGTGCCAGCAGCTACGACAGAGGATGGCCCCAGCATTTT.

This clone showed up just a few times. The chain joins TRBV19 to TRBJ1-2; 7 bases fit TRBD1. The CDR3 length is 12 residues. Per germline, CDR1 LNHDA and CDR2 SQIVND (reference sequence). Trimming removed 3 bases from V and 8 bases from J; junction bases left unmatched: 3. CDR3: CASSMTGTGYTF. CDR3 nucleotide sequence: TGTGCCAGTAGTATGACAGGGACGGGCTACACCTTC.

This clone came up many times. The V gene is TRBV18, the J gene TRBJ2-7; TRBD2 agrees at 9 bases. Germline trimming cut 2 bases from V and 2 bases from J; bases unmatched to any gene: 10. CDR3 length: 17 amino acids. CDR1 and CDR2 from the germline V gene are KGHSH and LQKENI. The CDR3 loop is CASSPGPSGTPAYEQYF. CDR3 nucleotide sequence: TGTGCCAGCTCACCAGGGCCTAGCGGGACACCCGCCTACGAGCAGTACTTC.

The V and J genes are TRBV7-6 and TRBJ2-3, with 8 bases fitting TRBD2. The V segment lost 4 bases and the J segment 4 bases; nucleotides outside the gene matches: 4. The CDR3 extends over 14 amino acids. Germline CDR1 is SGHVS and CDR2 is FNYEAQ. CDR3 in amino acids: CASSSPGGADTQYF. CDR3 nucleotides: TGTGCCAGCAGCTCCCCGGGGGGGGCAGATACGCAGTATTTT. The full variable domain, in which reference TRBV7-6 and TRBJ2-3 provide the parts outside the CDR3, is GAGVSQSPRYKVTKRGQDVALRCDPISGHVSLYWYRQALGQGPEFLTYFNYEAQQDKSGLPNDRFSAERPEGSISTLTIQRTEQRDSAMYRCASSSPGGADTQYFGPGTRLTVL.

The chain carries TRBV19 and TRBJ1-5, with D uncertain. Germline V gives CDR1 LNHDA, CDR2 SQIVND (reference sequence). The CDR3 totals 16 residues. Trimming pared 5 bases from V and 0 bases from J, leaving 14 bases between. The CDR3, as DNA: TGTGCCAGTAGTCTCGCATCGCGGCCTAGCAATCAGCCCCAGCATTTT. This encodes CASSLASRPSNQPQHF.

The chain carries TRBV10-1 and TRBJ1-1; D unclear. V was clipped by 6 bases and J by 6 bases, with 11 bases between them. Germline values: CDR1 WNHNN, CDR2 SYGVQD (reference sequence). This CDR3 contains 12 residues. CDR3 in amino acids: CASSSVSAEAFF. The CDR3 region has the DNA TGCGCCAGCAGCTCGGTTTCTGCTGAAGCTTTCTTT.